Following are 18 T cell receptor beta chains from one sample sequenced in a study of T cells in Graves' hyperthyroidism and ophthalmopathy. It was RNA transcripts that yielded the amplified TCR beta CDR3 regions. First-round RT-PCR of the TCR CDR3 relied on the HTBI primer set. TCRdb recomputed calls from the multiplex PCR reads with MiXCR, one row per CDR3 protein. This table holds around 370,000 distinct CDR3 sequences, roughly 18% found once. Sequenced sample: blood. Receptor source: a young man with Graves' ophthalmopathy.

This clonotype was detected only once. The chain combines TRBV27 with TRBJ2-7; 12 positions agree with TRBD1. The CDR3 runs to 15 residues. V dropped 3 bases and J dropped 7; count of bases not matched to a gene: 7. Per germline, CDR1 MNHEY and CDR2 SMNVEV (reference sequence). The CDR3 coding sequence is TGTGCCAGCAGTTTTACGGGACAGGGGGCTGAGGAGCAGTACTTC. This sequence encodes CASSFTGQGAEEQYF.

This clonotype has at least ten counts. The chain couples TRBV3-1 to TRBJ2-3, with D possibly being TRBD1 or TRBD2 (6 bases each). Trimming took 7 bases from V and 3 from J, leaving 14 bases between them. CDR3 length: 14 amino acids. Germline loops: CDR1 LGHDT, CDR2 YNNKEL (reference sequence). The CDR3 region has the DNA TGTGCCAGCAAGACCGGGGGCGAGACAGATACGCAGTATTTT. It yields the protein CASKTGGETDTQYF.

In the case of this clonotype: A much bigger clone sits one base away, suggesting this may be a read error. The chain combines TRBV28 with TRBJ2-3, with D perhaps TRBD1 or TRBD2 (5 bases each). This CDR3 spans 13 amino acids. Per the germline V gene, CDR1 is MDHEN and CDR2 is SYDVKM. V was pared by 11 bases and J by 0 bases, with 12 bases between. The chain's CDR3 is CAGKWGSTDTQYF. The DNA of the CDR3 is TGTGCCGGCAAGTGGGGGAGCACAGATACGCAGTATTTT.

This clonotype was observed a handful of times. This may be a read error, as it is one base from a much larger clone. This chain uses TRBV28 with TRBJ2-7; 9 nucleotides match TRBD1. This CDR3 spans 16 amino acids. From germline, CDR1 is MDHEN and CDR2 SYDVKM. DNA for the CDR3: TGTGCCAGCAGTTTCATCCGGGACAGGGACGTCTACGGGCAGTACTTC. It is translated as CASSFIRDRDVYGQYF.

This clonotype was seen at least ten times. V usage is TRBV12-3 or TRBV12-4 and J usage is TRBJ1-5, with a tentative D call TRBD1 (5 bases). The CDR3 runs 15 residues. V was cut by 3 bases and J by 3 bases, with 12 bases left in between. The CDR3 sequence: CASSFLGHPNQPQHF. CDR3 nucleotide sequence: TGTGCCAGCAGTTTCCTTGGACACCCCAATCAGCCCCAGCATTTT.

The V gene is TRBV2, the J gene TRBJ1-1, with 10 bases matching TRBD1. Germline values: CDR1 SNHLY, CDR2 FYNNEI. V dropped 6 bases and J dropped 7; count of bases not matched to a gene: 5. The CDR3 consists of 13 residues. CDR3 sequence reads: CASSIDRGLEAFF. CDR3 bases: TGTGCCAGCAGCATTGACAGGGGGCTTGAAGCTTTCTTT.

The chain carries TRBV19 and TRBJ1-1, with D maybe TRBD1 (5 bases). V dropped 7 bases and J dropped 4 bases, with 13 bases sitting between them. The germline V gene encodes CDR1 LNHDA and CDR2 SQIVND (reference sequence). The CDR3 extends over 13 amino acids. Written as DNA, the CDR3 is TGTGCCAGTAACCCCGGGGGAAGCACTGAAGCTTTCTTT. Amino acids: CASNPGGSTEAFF.

The chain employs TRBV4-1 and TRBJ2-1; D is perhaps TRBD1 (6 bases). Germline V CDR1 and CDR2: MGHRA, YSYEKL. The CDR3 spans 17 residues. Trimming left V 6 bases short and J 6 bases short, with 24 bases between. The CDR3, as DNA: TGCGCCAGCAGACCCCTCTACAGGGATCGGGCACCCAATGAGCAGTTCTTC. Its translation is CASRPLYRDRAPNEQFF.

This clonotype was seen a single time. The CDR3 DNA is TGCAGTGCTAGGATGGGACAGGGGGCCATGCGGGATACGCAGTATTTT. Translated: CSARMGQGAMRDTQYF. The J gene is TRBJ2-3, the V gene TRBV20-1; 12 bases align to TRBD1. V lost 3 bases to trimming and J lost 6 bases; unmatched junction nucleotides: 10. The CDR3 has 16 residues. Germline lookup yields CDR1 DFQATT and CDR2 SNEGSKA (reference sequence).

This clonotype turned up a few times. The chain couples TRBV28 to TRBJ1-5; D is undetermined. The ends were cut back, 5 bases at V and 2 bases at J, with 7 bases in the middle. Germline V gene lookup returns CDR1 MDHEN and CDR2 SYDVKM. This CDR3 comprises 13 residues. The CDR3 coding sequence is TGTGCCAGCAGTACCCGAGGCAATCAGCCCCAGCATTTT. This gives the protein CASSTRGNQPQHF. The full variable domain, with the rest looked up from reference TRBV28 and TRBJ1-5, is DVKVTQSSRYLVKRTGEKVFLECVQDMDHENMFWYRQDPGLGLRLIYFSYDVKMKEKGDIPEGYSVSREKKERFSLILESASTNQTSMYLCASSTRGNQPQHFGDGTRLSIL.

At least ten counts were recorded for this clonotype. V usage is TRBV5-1 and J usage is TRBJ1-1; a weak D match, TRBD1 (6 bases). The V gene lost 0 bases and the J gene lost 3 bases, with 12 bases spanning the gap. This CDR3 is 15 amino acids long. Germline-derived CDR1 and CDR2 are SGHRS and YFSETQ. DNA for the CDR3: TGCGCCAGCAGCTTGGGGGCAGGGGCCGACACTGAAGCTTTCTTT. This encodes CASSLGAGADTEAFF.

The chain links TRBV10-3 to TRBJ2-3; D not resolved. In germline, CDR1 is ENHRY, CDR2 SYGVKD. Trimming took 2 bases from V and 0 from J, leaving 3 bases between them. The CDR3 length is 13 residues. CDR3 amino acids: CAISERSTDTQYF. In nucleotides, the CDR3 is TGTGCCATCAGTGAGCGCAGCACAGATACGCAGTATTTT.

This chain uses TRBV6-1 with TRBJ2-5; D unclear. The CDR3 length is 17 residues. V was pared by 6 bases and J by 5 bases, with 25 bases between. The germline V gene has CDR1 MNHNS and CDR2 SASEGT. The CDR3 nucleotides are TGTGCCAGCAGCCGACAACGTGGAGAAAATCTCCGGGAGACCCAGTACTTC. It translates to CASSRQRGENLRETQYF.

The genes are TRBV6-1 and TRBJ2-1; 12 bases are a match to TRBD1. J was trimmed by 8 bases and V by 7 bases; bases with no gene match: 9. The CDR3 is 15 amino acids. Germline V lookup: CDR1 MNHNS, CDR2 SASEGT. The CDR3 coding sequence is TGTGCCAGCACGAGGGGGACAGGGGGCATGGATGAGCAGTTCTTC. This translates into CASTRGTGGMDEQFF.

The V gene is TRBV2, the J gene TRBJ2-2, with TRBD2 as a possible D gene (5 bases). The V end lost 5 bases, the J end lost 5 bases, and 21 bases lay between the germline ends. This CDR3 spans 17 amino acids. CDR1 is SNHLY and CDR2 is FYNNEI in the germline V gene. CDR3 coding DNA: TGTGCCAGCAGTTCGCCCGACATCGGCTCGGGGACCGGGGAGCTGTTTTTT. It yields the protein CASSSPDIGSGTGELFF.

The table lists this clonotype with a few counts. The rearrangement uses TRBV18 and TRBJ2-1, with D uncertain. In germline, CDR1 is KGHSH, CDR2 LQKENI. The CDR3 is 15 amino acids. V was clipped by 0 bases and J by 1 base, with 7 bases between them. The DNA for the CDR3 is TGTGCCAGCTCACCACCGGATAAGTCCTACAATGAGCAGTTCTTC. This codes for CASSPPDKSYNEQFF.

This clonotype was detected ten times or more. Compared with germline, one end of the junction differs, possibly owing to a read error. The V call is TRBV13, the J call TRBJ1-6, with 8 bases fitting TRBD1. Germline V gene sequence: CDR1 PRHDT, CDR2 FYEKMQ (reference sequence). The CDR3 is 14 amino acids. CDR3 sequence (DNA): TGTGCCAGCAGCATAGGACAGGGAGGATCACCCCTCCACTTT. This translates into CASSIGQGGSPLHF. The complete variable domain, with remaining parts taken from reference TRBV13 and TRBJ1-6, reads AAGVIQSPRHLIKEKRETATLKCYPIPRHDTVYWYQQGPGQDPQFLISFYEKMQSDKGSIPDRFSAQQFSDYHSELNMSSLELGDSALYFCASSIGQGGSPLHFGNGTRLTVT.

This clonotype was counted ten times or more. The J gene is TRBJ1-2, the V gene TRBV2; 9 positions match TRBD1. CDR3 length: 13 amino acids. V was clipped by 5 bases and J by 6 bases; unmatched bases: 4. In germline, CDR1 is SNHLY, CDR2 FYNNEI. For the CDR3, the DNA is TGTGCCAGCAGTACCGGGACAGGGAATGGCTACACCTTC. This translates into CASSTGTGNGYTF.